These 3 T cell receptor beta chains were all obtained from the same sample, sequenced in a study of shared clonotypes between healthy human individuals. Some clones are missing from TCRdb's copy, which holds only in-frame ones; the method was immunoSEQ multiplex PCR. The repertoire includes approximately 1.5 million clones, around 98.5% of them detected once, and 0.36% sits in the top ten. The source material was naive CD4+ T cells sorted from blood. As for subset: CD45RA+ positively selected. These receptors came from a young man in good health.

The genes are TRBV9 and TRBJ2-5; D perhaps matches TRBD1 (6 bases). Trimming took 0 bases from V and 3 from J, leaving 12 bases between them. Germline values: CDR1 SGDLS, CDR2 YYNGEE. This CDR3 is built from 15 residues. In DNA form, the CDR3 reads TGTGCCAGCAGCGTAGGTACAGGGTGGGAAGAGACCCAGTACTTC. Amino acids: CASSVGTGWEETQYF.

In regard to this clone: One end of the junction does not line up with germline, which may come from a read error. The chain employs TRBV18 and TRBJ1-1, with a tentative D call TRBD1 (5 bases). Germline lookup yields CDR1 KGHSH and CDR2 LQKENI. The CDR3 has 13 amino acids. The CDR3 nucleotides read TGTGCCAGCTCCCGGGACCTGAACAGTGAAGCTTTCTTT. Its protein is CASSRDLNSEAFF.

This clone appeared once. The rearrangement links TRBV6-1 to TRBJ1-3, with 7 bases matching TRBD1. CDR3 size: 14 residues. Germline assignment: CDR1 MNHNS and CDR2 SASEGT. Unmatched junction bases numbered 4, after V lost 4 bases and J lost 4 bases. The CDR3 protein is CASSVTGLGNTIYF. CDR3 coding DNA: TGTGCCAGCAGTGTGACAGGGCTAGGAAACACCATATATTTT.